This T cell receptor beta chain was observed in a study of T cells in Graves' hyperthyroidism and ophthalmopathy. Findings of the study overall: Most clonotypes expanded in thyroid above 0.001 were likewise present in blood.

Diagnoses were established using clinical symptoms, serum thyroxine and TRAb, thyroid ultrasound and orbital computed tomography. The CDR3 regions of TCR beta were amplified from RNA transcripts. HTBI primers drove first-round RT-PCR of the TCR CDR3. TCRdb passed the multiplex PCR reads through MiXCR, listing each CDR3 protein once. The repertoire holds 530,000 or so distinct CDR3 sequences, with roughly 18% as singletons. Comments on this clonotype: Its specificity is unknown. Being one base from a much bigger clone, this may be a read error.

The length of the CDR3 is 16 residues. Per the germline V gene, CDR1 is MNHEY and CDR2 is SMNVEV (reference sequence). Sequencing input: blood. The receptor's source is a young woman with Graves' ophthalmopathy. This chain links TRBV27 with TRBJ1-1; D is perhaps TRBD1 (6 bases). The CDR3 region has the DNA TGTGCCAGCAGTTTATCTATCGCAGGGGTTGGGACTGGAGCTTTCTTT. As protein: CASSLSIAGVGTGAFF.